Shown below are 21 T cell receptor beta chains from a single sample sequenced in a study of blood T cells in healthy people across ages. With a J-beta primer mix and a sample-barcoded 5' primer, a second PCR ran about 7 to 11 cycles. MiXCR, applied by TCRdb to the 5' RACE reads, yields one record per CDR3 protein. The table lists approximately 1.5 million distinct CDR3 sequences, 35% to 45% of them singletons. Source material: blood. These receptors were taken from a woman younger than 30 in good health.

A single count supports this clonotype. The CDR3 loop is CASSPPGTRNQPQHF. The DNA of the CDR3 is TGTGCCAGCAGCCCGCCCGGGACAAGGAATCAGCCCCAGCATTTT. The gene calls are TRBV12-3 or TRBV12-4 and TRBJ1-5, with D perhaps matching TRBD1 (6 bases). The V gene lost 6 bases and the J gene lost 4 bases, with 16 bases spanning the gap. The CDR3 extends over 15 amino acids.

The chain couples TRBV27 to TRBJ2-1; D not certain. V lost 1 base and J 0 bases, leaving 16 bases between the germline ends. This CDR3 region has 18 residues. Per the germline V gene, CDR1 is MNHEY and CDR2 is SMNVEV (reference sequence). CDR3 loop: CASSLLRSGGPSYNEQFF. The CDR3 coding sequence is TGTGCCAGCAGTTTATTGAGGTCGGGCGGCCCCTCCTACAATGAGCAGTTCTTC.

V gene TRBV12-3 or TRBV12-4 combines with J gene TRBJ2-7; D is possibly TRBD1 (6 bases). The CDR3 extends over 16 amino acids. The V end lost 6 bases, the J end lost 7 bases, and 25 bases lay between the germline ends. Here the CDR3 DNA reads TGTGCCAGCAGCCATAGCCGGGACAAAAACAACAATGAGCAGTACTTC. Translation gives CASSHSRDKNNNEQYF.

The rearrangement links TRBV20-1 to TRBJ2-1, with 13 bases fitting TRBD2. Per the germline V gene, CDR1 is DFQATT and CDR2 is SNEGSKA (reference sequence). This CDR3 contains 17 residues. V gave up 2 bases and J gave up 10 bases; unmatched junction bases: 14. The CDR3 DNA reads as TGCAGTGCTAGATCTGCCCAAACTAGCGGGAGGGTTTACGAGCAGTTCTTC. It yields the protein CSARSAQTSGRVYEQFF.

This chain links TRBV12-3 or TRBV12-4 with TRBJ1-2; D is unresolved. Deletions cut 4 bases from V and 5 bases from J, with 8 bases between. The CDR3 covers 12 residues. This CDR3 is CASSSVEYGYTF. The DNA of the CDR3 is TGTGCCAGCAGTTCCGTAGAGTATGGCTACACCTTC.

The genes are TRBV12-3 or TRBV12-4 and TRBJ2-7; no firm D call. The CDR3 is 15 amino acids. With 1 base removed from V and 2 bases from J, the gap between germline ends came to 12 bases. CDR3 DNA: TGTGCCAGCAGTTTAGGAGATGTTAGAGCCTACGAGCAGTACTTC. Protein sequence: CASSLGDVRAYEQYF.

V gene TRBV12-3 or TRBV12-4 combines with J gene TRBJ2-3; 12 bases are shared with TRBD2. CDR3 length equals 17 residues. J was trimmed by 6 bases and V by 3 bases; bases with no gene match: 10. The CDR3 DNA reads TGTGCCAGCAGTTTTAGCCCCCTAGCGGGAGGGCCGGATACGCAGTATTTT. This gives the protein CASSFSPLAGGPDTQYF.

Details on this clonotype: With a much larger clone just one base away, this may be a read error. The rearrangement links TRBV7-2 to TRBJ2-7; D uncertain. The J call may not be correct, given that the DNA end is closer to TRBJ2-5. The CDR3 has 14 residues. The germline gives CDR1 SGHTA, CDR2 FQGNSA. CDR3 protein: CANSLVSGRETQYF. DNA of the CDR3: TGTGCCAACAGCTTAGTTTCAGGTCGGGAGACCCAGTACTTC.

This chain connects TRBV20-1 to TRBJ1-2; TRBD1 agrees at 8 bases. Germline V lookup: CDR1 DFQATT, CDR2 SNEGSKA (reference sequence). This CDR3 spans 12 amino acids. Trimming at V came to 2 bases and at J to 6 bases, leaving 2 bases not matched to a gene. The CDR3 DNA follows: TGCAGTGCTAGACAGGGGGCGAATGGCTACACCTTC. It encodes CSARQGANGYTF.

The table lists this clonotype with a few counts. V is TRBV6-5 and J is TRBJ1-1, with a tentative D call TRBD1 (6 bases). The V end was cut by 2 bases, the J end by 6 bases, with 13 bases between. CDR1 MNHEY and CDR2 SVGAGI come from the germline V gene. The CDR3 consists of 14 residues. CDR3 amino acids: CASSYGGMGAEAFF. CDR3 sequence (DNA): TGTGCCAGCAGTTACGGGGGCATGGGTGCTGAAGCTTTCTTT.

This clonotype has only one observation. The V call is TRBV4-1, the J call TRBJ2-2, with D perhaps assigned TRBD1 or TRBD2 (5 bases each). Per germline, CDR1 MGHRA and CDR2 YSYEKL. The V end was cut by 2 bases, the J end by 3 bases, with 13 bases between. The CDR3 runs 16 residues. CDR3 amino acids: CASSQLEWGHTGELFF. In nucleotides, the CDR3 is TGCGCCAGCAGCCAATTAGAGTGGGGACACACCGGGGAGCTGTTTTTT.

The CDR3 region is CSARASGNQPQHF. The CDR3 DNA follows: TGCAGTGCTAGAGCTTCTGGCAATCAGCCCCAGCATTTT. The chain couples TRBV20-1 to TRBJ1-5; D unclear. Germline V gives CDR1 DFQATT, CDR2 SNEGSKA (reference sequence). This CDR3 is 13 amino acids long. The ends were cut back, 1 base at V and 2 bases at J, with 6 bases in the middle.

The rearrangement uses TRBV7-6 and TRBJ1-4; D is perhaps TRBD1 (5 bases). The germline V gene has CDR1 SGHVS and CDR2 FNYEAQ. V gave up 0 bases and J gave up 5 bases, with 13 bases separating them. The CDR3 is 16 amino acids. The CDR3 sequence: CASSLALGGMNEKLFF. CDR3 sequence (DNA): TGTGCCAGCAGCTTAGCTCTGGGGGGTATGAATGAAAAACTGTTTTTT.

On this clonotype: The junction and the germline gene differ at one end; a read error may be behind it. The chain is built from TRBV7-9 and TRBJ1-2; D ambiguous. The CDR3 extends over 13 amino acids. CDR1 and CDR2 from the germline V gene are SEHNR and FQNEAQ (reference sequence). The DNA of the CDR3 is TGTGCCAGCAACCATAGGCTTTTCTATGGCTACATCTTC. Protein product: CASNHRLFYGYIF. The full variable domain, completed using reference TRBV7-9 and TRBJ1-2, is DTGVSQNPRHKITKRGQNVTFRCDPISEHNRLYWYRQTLGQGPEFLTYFQNEAQLEKSRLLSDRFSAERPKGSFSTLEIQRTEQGDSAMYLCASNHRLFYGYIFGSGTRLTVV.

CDR3 sequence: CSAGLAGFYEQYF. The DNA of the CDR3 is TGCAGTGCGGGACTAGCGGGGTTCTACGAGCAGTACTTC. J is TRBJ2-7 and V is TRBV20-1; 13 bases are shared with TRBD2. The CDR3 totals 13 residues. V shed 6 bases, J shed 3 bases, and the junction held 2 bases outside the gene matches. Per the germline V gene, CDR1 is DFQATT and CDR2 is SNEGSKA (reference sequence).

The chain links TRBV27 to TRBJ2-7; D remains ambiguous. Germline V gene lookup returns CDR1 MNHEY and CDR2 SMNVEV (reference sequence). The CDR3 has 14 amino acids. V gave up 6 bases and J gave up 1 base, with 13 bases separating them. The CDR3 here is CASSLTALSYEQYF. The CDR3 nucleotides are TGTGCCAGCAGCCTGACTGCGCTATCCTACGAGCAGTACTTC.

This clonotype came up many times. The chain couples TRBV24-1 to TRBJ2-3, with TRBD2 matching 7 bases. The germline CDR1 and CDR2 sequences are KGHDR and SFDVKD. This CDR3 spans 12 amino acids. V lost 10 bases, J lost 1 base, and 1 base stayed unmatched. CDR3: CATSGGTDTQYF. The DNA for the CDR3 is TGTGCCACGAGCGGGGGCACAGATACGCAGTATTTT.

The CDR3 loop reads CASSEVGRDTQYF. CDR3 bases: TGTGCCAGCAGTGAAGTCGGGAGGGATACGCAGTATTTT. V is TRBV2 and J is TRBJ2-3; 7 bases map to TRBD2. Germline-derived CDR1 and CDR2 are SNHLY and FYNNEI. There are 13 residues in the CDR3. V was clipped by 1 base and J by 6 bases; unmatched bases: 1.

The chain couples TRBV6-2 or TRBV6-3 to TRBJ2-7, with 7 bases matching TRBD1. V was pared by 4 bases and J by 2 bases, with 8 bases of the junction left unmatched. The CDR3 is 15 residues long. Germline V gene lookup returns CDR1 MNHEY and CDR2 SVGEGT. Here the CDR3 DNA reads TGTGCCAGCAGTTCGACAGGGTCAGGGGCCTACGAGCAGTACTTC. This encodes CASSSTGSGAYEQYF.

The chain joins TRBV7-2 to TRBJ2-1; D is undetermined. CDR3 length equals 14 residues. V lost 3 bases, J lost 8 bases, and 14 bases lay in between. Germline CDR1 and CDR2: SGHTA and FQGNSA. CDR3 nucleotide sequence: TGTGCCAGCAGCTTGGCACGAGCAATTGATGAGCAGTTCTTC. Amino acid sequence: CASSLARAIDEQFF. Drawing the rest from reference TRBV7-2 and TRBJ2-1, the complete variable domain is GAGVSQSPSNKVTEKGKDVELRCDPISGHTALYWYRQSLGQGLEFLIYFQGNSAPDKSGLPSDRFSAERTGGSVSTLTIQRTQQEDSAVYLCASSLARAIDEQFFGPGTRLTVL.

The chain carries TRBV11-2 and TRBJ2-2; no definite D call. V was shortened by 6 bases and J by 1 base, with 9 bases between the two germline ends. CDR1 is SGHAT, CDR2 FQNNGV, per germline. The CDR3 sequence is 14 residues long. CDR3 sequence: CASRPGVNTGELFF. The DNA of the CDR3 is TGTGCCAGCAGGCCGGGTGTGAACACCGGGGAGCTGTTTTTT. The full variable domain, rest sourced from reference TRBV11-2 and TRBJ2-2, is EAGVAQSPRYKIIEKRQSVAFWCNPISGHATLYWYQQILGQGPKLLIQFQNNGVVDDSQLPKDRFSAERLKGVDSTLKIQPAKLEDSAVYLCASRPGVNTGELFFGEGSRLTVL.